This record looks at one T cell receptor beta chain sequence and its context. The antigen is not known. An end of the junction does not agree with germline; a read error may underlie this. The sample originates from a study of blood T cells in healthy people across ages. Study-wide findings and caveats: Age advanced and TCR beta diversity per million T cells fell, roughly linearly.

The use of a sample-barcoded 5' primer and a J-beta primer mix characterized a second PCR of about 7 to 12 cycles. No fewer than 3 million CDR3-containing paired-end reads came from each sample. One entry per CDR3 protein, called by TCRdb with MiXCR from the 5' RACE reads. The repertoire holds about 900,000 distinct CDR3 sequences, with 62% as singletons. The CDR3 has 13 residues. CDR1 and CDR2 (germline): SGHTA, FQGTGA. Peripheral blood, ten milliliters per donor, was collected. The chain links TRBV7-3 to TRBJ2-1, with no clear D. The receptor comes from a man under 40 in good health. The sequenced material came from blood. This CDR3 is CASSPPTLNGQFF. The CDR3 DNA is TGTGCCAGCAGCCCACCGACCCTCAATGGGCAGTTCTTC.